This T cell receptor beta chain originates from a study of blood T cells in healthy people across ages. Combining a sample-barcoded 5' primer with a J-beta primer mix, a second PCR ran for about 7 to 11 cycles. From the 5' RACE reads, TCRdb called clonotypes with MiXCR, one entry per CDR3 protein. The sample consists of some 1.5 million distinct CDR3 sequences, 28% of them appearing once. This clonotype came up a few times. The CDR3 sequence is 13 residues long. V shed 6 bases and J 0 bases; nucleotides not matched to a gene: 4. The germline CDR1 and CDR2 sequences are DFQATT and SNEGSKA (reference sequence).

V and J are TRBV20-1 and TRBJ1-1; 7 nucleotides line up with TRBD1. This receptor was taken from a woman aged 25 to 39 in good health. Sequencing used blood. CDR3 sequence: CSAPGQVNTEAFF. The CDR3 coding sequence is TGCAGTGCCCCAGGACAGGTGAACACTGAAGCTTTCTTT.